The T cell receptor (beta chain) described here comes from a study of siplizumab effects on memory and regulatory T cells. Some clones are missing from TCRdb's copy, which holds only in-frame ones; the method was immunoSEQ multiplex PCR. The sample holds around 100,000 clones, roughly 90% seen once. CDR1 and CDR2 from the germline V gene are SGHRS and YFSETQ. The CDR3 is made up of 15 amino acids. The trim removed 2 bases at V and 9 bases at J, leaving 10 bases unmatched. The sequenced sample consisted of CD4+ T cells sorted from blood. The receptor comes from a human donor in good health. The chain recombines TRBV5-1 with TRBJ2-1; 8 bases are a match to TRBD1. This CDR3 reads CASSFVQGAQGEQFF. The CDR3 DNA is TGCGCCAGCAGCTTCGTCCAGGGGGCGCAAGGTGAGCAGTTCTTC.